The present T cell receptor (beta chain) was sequenced within a study of blood T cell repertoires in COVID-19. Study background: The study drew acute and convalescent COVID-19 samples from the United States, Italy and Spain.

The V end lost 4 bases, the J end lost 0 bases, and 12 bases lay between the germline ends. The germline V gene has CDR1 SGDLS and CDR2 YYNGEE. The CDR3 loop spans 15 amino acids. In the original analysis: How many nucleated cells were present was estimated from reference gene primer amplification. Profiled with immunoSEQ multiplex PCR; TCRdb holds only in-frame clones, not every one. Clonal size and the V and J genes are those of that table, whereas D and trimming came from the DNA. The repertoire consists of about 400,000 clones, with approximately 88% occurring once and the leading ten covering 1% to 1.5%.

Source material: peripheral blood. This chain uses TRBV9 with TRBJ2-3; D is perhaps TRBD2 (6 bases). The clonotype was recovered from a man between 40 and 49 years old with acute or convalescent COVID-19. CDR3 amino acids: CASSYGGGSTDTQYF. CDR3 DNA: TGTGCCAGCAGCTATGGTGGGGGGAGCACAGATACGCAGTATTTT.